This T cell receptor (beta chain) was recorded in a study of shared clonotypes between healthy human individuals. Study information: Used for every donor were three CD4 naive, three CD4 memory, two CD8 naive and one CD8 memory plate.

Sequencing was performed with immunoSEQ multiplex PCR; in TCRdb, only in-frame clones are kept and a portion is missing. The data contain some 2,000,000 clones, about 95% of them singletons. The germline V gene encodes CDR1 SGHTA and CDR2 FQGNSA. The CDR3 consists of 15 residues. Trimming removed 6 bases from V and 3 bases from J; junction bases left unmatched: 6. The material sequenced was naive CD4+ T cells sorted from blood. Subset defined: CD45RA+ positively selected. The chain uses TRBV7-2 and TRBJ2-1; 9 bases are a match to TRBD2. This sequence was found in a man aged 18 to 29 in good health. CDR3: CASRIRLADYNEQFF. The DNA of the CDR3 is TGTGCCAGCAGGATCAGACTAGCGGACTACAATGAGCAGTTCTTC.